The 14 T cell receptor beta chains presented below share a single source sample, sequenced in a study of T cells in Graves' hyperthyroidism and ophthalmopathy. TCR beta CDR3 regions were amplified from RNA transcripts. The HTBI set primed first-round TCR CDR3 RT-PCR. MiXCR was run by TCRdb on the multiplex PCR reads, yielding one entry per CDR3 protein. The sample includes a few hundred thousand distinct CDR3 sequences, roughly a sixth of them seen just once. The sequencing sample was made of blood. The receptor source for this set is a woman between 40 and 50 years old with Graves' ophthalmopathy.

J is TRBJ2-6 and V is TRBV28, with D possibly being TRBD1 (5 bases). V lost 8 bases to trimming and J lost 3 bases, with 14 bases between them. CDR3 length equals 15 residues. Germline CDR1 reads MDHEN; CDR2 reads SYDVKM. The DNA of the CDR3 is TGTGCCAGCCACACCTCAGGGCTTGGGGCCAACGTCCTGACTTTC. Its translation: CASHTSGLGANVLTF.

This clonotype was seen ten or more times. The chain couples TRBV7-3 to TRBJ2-3, with TRBD1 matching 7 bases. Germline trimming cut 1 base from V and 5 bases from J; bases unmatched to any gene: 3. CDR1 and CDR2 (germline): SGHTA, FQGTGA. The CDR3 has 14 amino acids. The DNA for the CDR3 is TGTGCCAGCAGCTTAAGACAGGGAGTAGATACGCAGTATTTT. This translates into CASSLRQGVDTQYF.

This clonotype came up many times. V and J are TRBV7-9 and TRBJ2-1, with no clear D. The germline gives CDR1 SEHNR, CDR2 FQNEAQ (reference sequence). CDR3 length: 13 residues. V was shortened by 5 bases and J by 7 bases, with 12 bases between the two germline ends. The CDR3 nucleotides are TGTGCCAGCAGCCCTGCTTGGGGTAATGAGCAGTTCTTC. It codes for CASSPAWGNEQFF. The whole variable domain, remainder taken from reference TRBV7-9 and TRBJ2-1, is DTGVSQNPRHKITKRGQNVTFRCDPISEHNRLYWYRQTLGQGPEFLTYFQNEAQLEKSRLLSDRFSAERPKGSFSTLEIQRTEQGDSAMYLCASSPAWGNEQFFGPGTRLTVL.

This clonotype was seen many times. The chain recombines TRBV30 with TRBJ2-7; 10 nucleotides match TRBD2. CDR1 and CDR2 from the germline V gene are GTSNPN and SVGIG (reference sequence). This CDR3 has 13 amino acids. V shed 2 bases, J shed 5 bases, and the junction held 3 bases outside the gene matches. CDR3 loop: CAWSRLAGHEQYF. The CDR3 coding sequence is TGTGCCTGGAGTAGACTAGCGGGCCACGAGCAGTACTTC. Looking up the rest from reference TRBV30 and TRBJ2-7 gives the full variable domain: SQTIHQWPATLVQPVGSPLSLECTVEGTSNPNLYWYRQAAGRGLQLLFYSVGIGQISSEVPQNLSASRPQDRQFILSSKKLLLSDSGFYLCAWSRLAGHEQYFGPGTRLTVT.

This clonotype was detected a few times. This sequence joins TRBV27 and TRBJ2-7; D is possibly TRBD1 or TRBD2 (5 bases each). With 5 bases removed from V and 2 bases from J, the gap between germline ends came to 13 bases. CDR1 MNHEY and CDR2 SMNVEV come from the germline V gene (reference sequence). The CDR3 covers 14 residues. DNA of the CDR3: TGTGCCAGCAGTCGGGTGAGGGGAACCTACGAGCAGTACTTC. Its protein is CASSRVRGTYEQYF.

This clonotype occurred a few times. J is TRBJ2-3 and V is TRBV29-1; perhaps D is TRBD1 or TRBD2 (5 bases each). The CDR3 has 14 amino acids. Germline values: CDR1 SQVTM, CDR2 ANQGSEA. Trimming left V 3 bases short and J 0 bases short, with 10 bases between. CDR3 sequence: CSVDGATSTDTQYF. The DNA of the CDR3 is TGCAGCGTTGACGGGGCAACTAGCACAGATACGCAGTATTTT.

The chain links TRBV6-1 to TRBJ2-1; 9 bases map to TRBD1. Germline CDR1 is MNHNS and CDR2 is SASEGT. The junction had 4 bases not matched to a gene; V was cut back by 4 bases and J by 0 bases. The CDR3 is made up of 16 amino acids. CDR3 sequence (DNA): TGTGCCAGCAGTGTAAGACAGGGGGTCTCCTACAATGAGCAGTTCTTC. The encoded protein is CASSVRQGVSYNEQFF.

This clonotype was recorded many times. V is TRBV30 and J is TRBJ1-1, with 7 bases fitting TRBD1. Germline V lookup: CDR1 GTSNPN, CDR2 SVGIG (reference sequence). The CDR3 has 14 amino acids. Unmatched junction bases numbered 14, after V lost 7 bases and J lost 6 bases. CDR3 amino acids: CASPRQGDRSEAFF. The CDR3 DNA is TGTGCCTCCCCCAGACAGGGTGATCGCTCTGAAGCTTTCTTT.

Ten or more counts support this clonotype. The V call is TRBV12-3 or TRBV12-4, the J call TRBJ2-3; 8 nucleotides agree with TRBD2. CDR3 length: 14 amino acids. V shed 10 bases and J 4 bases; nucleotides not matched to a gene: 10. Here the CDR3 DNA reads TGTGCCATCAATAGCGGGGCAGTATCAGATACGCAGTATTTT. Translated, it gives CAINSGAVSDTQYF.

This clonotype was seen more than once but under ten times. The junction departs from the called germline gene at one end, perhaps through a read error. The chain combines TRBV5-5 with TRBJ2-4; D may be TRBD2 (5 bases). This CDR3 is 15 amino acids long. Germline V gene sequence: CDR1 SGHKS, CDR2 YYEKEE (reference sequence). CDR3 bases: TGTGCCAGCAGCTTACTTCGTCTAGCCCAAAACATTCAGTACTTC. Residues: CASSLLRLAQNIQYF.

Ten or more counts support this clonotype. The V gene is TRBV28, the J gene TRBJ2-2, with D unclear. The CDR3 length is 12 residues. The germline V gene encodes CDR1 MDHEN and CDR2 SYDVKM. V was shortened by 3 bases and J by 7 bases, with 6 bases between the two germline ends. The CDR3 sequence: CASSFEHGELFF. CDR3 in DNA: TGTGCCAGCAGTTTTGAGCACGGGGAGCTGTTTTTT.

This clonotype was counted a few times. The genes are TRBV5-1 and TRBJ2-5; D is undetermined. Per the germline V gene, CDR1 is SGHRS and CDR2 is YFSETQ. The CDR3 runs 14 residues. Trimming left V 0 bases short and J 1 base short, with 7 bases between. CDR3 sequence reads: CASSLDAGQETQYF. Here the CDR3 DNA reads TGCGCCAGCAGCTTGGACGCAGGCCAAGAGACCCAGTACTTC.

This clonotype has a handful of counts. V and J are TRBV19 and TRBJ1-1; maybe TRBD1 (6 bases). This CDR3 spans 15 amino acids. The germline V gene encodes CDR1 LNHDA and CDR2 SQIVND (reference sequence). Trimming shortened V by 5 bases and J by 0 bases, and 13 bases separated the two germline ends. Here the CDR3 reads CASSETGQLNTEAFF. As DNA, the CDR3 is TGTGCCAGTAGTGAGACAGGCCAACTGAACACTGAAGCTTTCTTT.

This clonotype showed up just a few times. This chain links TRBV3-1 with TRBJ1-1, with D perhaps matching TRBD1 (6 bases). V gave up 4 bases and J gave up 4 bases, with 25 bases separating them. The CDR3 length is 18 residues. The germline V gene has CDR1 LGHDT and CDR2 YNNKEL (reference sequence). CDR3 sequence: CASSPSGQIFTLGTEAFF. In nucleotides, the CDR3 is TGTGCCAGCAGCCCGTCCGGACAGATTTTTACATTGGGCACTGAAGCTTTCTTT. Full variable domain (missing parts from reference TRBV3-1 and TRBJ1-1): DTAVSQTPKYLVTQMGNDKSIKCEQNLGHDTMYWYKQDSKKFLKIMFSYNNKELIINETVPNRFSPKSPDKAHLNLHINSLELGDSAVYFCASSPSGQIFTLGTEAFFGQGTRLTVV.